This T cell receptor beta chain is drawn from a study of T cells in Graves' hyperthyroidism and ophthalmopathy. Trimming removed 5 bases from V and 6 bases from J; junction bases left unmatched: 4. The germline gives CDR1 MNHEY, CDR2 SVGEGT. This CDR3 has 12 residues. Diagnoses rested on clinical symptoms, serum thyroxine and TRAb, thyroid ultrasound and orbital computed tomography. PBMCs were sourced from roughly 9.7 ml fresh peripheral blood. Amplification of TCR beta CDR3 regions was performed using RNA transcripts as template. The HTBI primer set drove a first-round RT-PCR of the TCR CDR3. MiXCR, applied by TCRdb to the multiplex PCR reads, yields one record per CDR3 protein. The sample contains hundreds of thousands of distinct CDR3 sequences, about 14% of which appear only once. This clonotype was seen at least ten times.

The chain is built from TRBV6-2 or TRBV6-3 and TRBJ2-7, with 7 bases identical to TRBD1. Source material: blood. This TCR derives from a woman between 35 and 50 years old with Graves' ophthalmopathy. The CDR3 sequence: CASSNGQAEQYF. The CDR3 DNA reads TGTGCCAGCAGTAACGGACAGGCCGAGCAGTACTTC.